This T cell receptor (beta chain) is drawn from a study of sequential checkpoint blockade in melanoma. About the research overall: 90 to 95 pretreatment tumor DNA samples were TCRβ immunosequenced.

Data came from immunoSEQ multiplex PCR; TCRdb stores just in-frame clones and leaves some out. The sample includes some 10,000 clones, 28% of them seen just once. Germline-derived CDR1 and CDR2 are MGHRA and YSYEKL. This CDR3 contains 15 residues. The V and J ends lost 3 bases and 3 bases respectively, with 14 bases between them. As for treatment: randomized to nivolumab then ipilimumab (arm A) or the reverse (arm B). The table lists this clone with a few counts. The TCR was taken from a human donor with melanoma. J is TRBJ1-1 and V is TRBV4-1; the D gene is possibly TRBD1 (6 bases). Source: tumor tissue (inferred from file names), taken from a patient given nivolumab and ipilimumab in sequence. DNA of the CDR3: TGCGCCAGCAGCCACAGGGGAGGATCGGACACTGAAGCTTTCTTT. Translated: CASSHRGGSDTEAFF.